The next 15 T cell receptor beta chains were all read from a single sample in a study of cytomegalovirus exposure and HLA in healthy donors. Primers for the PCR totalled 60 Vbeta and 13 Jbeta. Here immunoSEQ multiplex PCR was the method, and the copy in TCRdb shows in-frame clones only, minus some. The data contain 100,000 or so clones, roughly 76% of them singletons. The sample comprised PBMCs. Receptor source: a man aged 25 to 45 in good health and CMV-seropositive.

The chain joins TRBV10-3 to TRBJ2-2, with D perhaps TRBD2 (6 bases). There are 15 residues in the CDR3. The germline V and J ends were trimmed by 3 bases and 4 bases, with 12 bases remaining between them. CDR1 ENHRY and CDR2 SYGVKD come from the germline V gene. The DNA for the CDR3 is TGTGCCATCAGTGATCTGGGCGGGACCACCGGGGAGCTGTTTTTT. This sequence encodes CAISDLGGTTGELFF.

The J gene is TRBJ2-3, the V gene TRBV6-5, with D perhaps matching TRBD1 (5 bases). The CDR3 is 14 amino acids. CDR1 and CDR2 from the germline V gene are MNHEY and SVGAGI. Trimming pared 6 bases from V and 4 bases from J, leaving 14 bases between. In DNA form, the CDR3 reads TGTGCCAGCAGCACCAGGGTAATATCAGATACGCAGTATTTT. This gives the protein CASSTRVISDTQYF.

This chain uses TRBV6-1 with TRBJ1-6, with TRBD1 matching over 7 bases. CDR3 size: 15 residues. The J segment lost 6 bases and the V segment lost 2 bases, leaving 4 bases of the junction unmatched. Germline-derived CDR1 and CDR2 are MNHNS and SASEGT. The CDR3 DNA reads as TGTGCCAGCAGTGAAATGAGACAGGGTAATTCACCCCTCCACTTT. It yields the protein CASSEMRQGNSPLHF.

J is TRBJ2-7 and V is TRBV7-9, with 7 bases identical to TRBD1. J was trimmed by 4 bases and V by 5 bases; bases with no gene match: 2. The CDR3 is made up of 12 amino acids. The germline CDR1 and CDR2 sequences are SEHNR and FQNEAQ (reference sequence). CDR3 sequence (DNA): TGTGCCAGCAGCACAGGGGATTACGAGCAGTACTTC. The encoded protein is CASSTGDYEQYF.

The CDR3 loop reads CASSQDSGTGDTYEQYF. CDR3 nucleotide sequence: TGTGCCAGCAGCCAAGATTCAGGGACAGGGGACACCTACGAGCAGTACTTC. The V call is TRBV4-2, the J call TRBJ2-7, with TRBD1 identical over 10 bases. CDR3 length: 17 residues. Looked up from germline, CDR1 is LGHNA and CDR2 is YNFKEQ. Trimming took 0 bases from V and 2 from J; bases not matched to a gene: 7.

This CDR3 is CASRNLAGAYNEQFF. CDR3 sequence (DNA): TGTGCCAGCAGGAACCTAGCGGGGGCCTACAATGAGCAGTTCTTC. The gene calls are TRBV7-8 and TRBJ2-1; 10 nucleotides align to TRBD2. The CDR3 is 15 residues long. Trimming took 6 bases from V and 2 from J; bases not matched to a gene: 4. Germline lookup yields CDR1 SGHVS and CDR2 FQNEAQ.

This chain connects TRBV13 to TRBJ2-5; 12 nucleotides line up with TRBD2. The length of the CDR3 is 16 residues. The junction had 4 bases not matched to a gene; V was cut back by 1 base and J by 4 bases. In germline, CDR1 is PRHDT, CDR2 FYEKMQ (reference sequence). The CDR3 DNA sequence: TGTGCCAGCAGCTTAGCCCTAGCGGGGGGGCTAGAGACCCAGTACTTC. Translated, it gives CASSLALAGGLETQYF. Drawing the rest from reference TRBV13 and TRBJ2-5, the complete variable domain is AAGVIQSPRHLIKEKRETATLKCYPIPRHDTVYWYQQGPGQDPQFLISFYEKMQSDKGSIPDRFSAQQFSDYHSELNMSSLELGDSALYFCASSLALAGGLETQYFGPGTRLLVL.

This clone showed up just a few times. The chain employs TRBV9 and TRBJ2-3; maybe TRBD2 (5 bases). V lost 0 bases and J 2 bases, leaving 10 bases between the germline ends. There are 15 residues in the CDR3. The germline gives CDR1 SGDLS, CDR2 YYNGEE. DNA of the CDR3: TGTGCCAGCAGCGTAGCCTCTGGACTCACAGATACGCAGTATTTT. Protein product: CASSVASGLTDTQYF.

The genes are TRBV19 and TRBJ1-5; TRBD1 is a possible D gene (5 bases). This CDR3 region has 14 residues. Germline CDR1 LNHDA, CDR2 SQIVND (reference sequence). Trimming shortened V by 3 bases and J by 4 bases, and 10 bases separated the two germline ends. The CDR3 sequence is CASSIFDSNQPQHF. The CDR3 DNA reads as TGTGCCAGTAGTATTTTCGACAGTAATCAGCCCCAGCATTTT. The full variable domain, completed using reference TRBV19 and TRBJ1-5, is DGGITQSPKYLFRKEGQNVTLSCEQNLNHDAMYWYRQDPGQGLRLIYYSQIVNDFQKGDIAEGYSVSREKKESFPLTVTSAQKNPTAFYLCASSIFDSNQPQHFGDGTRLSIL.

The chain joins TRBV10-2 to TRBJ1-1; D gene ambiguous. The CDR3 length is 11 residues. V dropped 6 bases and J dropped 1 base, with 3 bases sitting between them. The germline CDR1 and CDR2 sequences are WSHSY and SAAADI. CDR3 in DNA: TGCGCCAGCAGACAGAACACTGAAGCTTTCTTT. Its protein product is CASRQNTEAFF.

This rearrangement joins TRBV5-1 to TRBJ2-7, with D perhaps matching TRBD1 (5 bases). Per germline, CDR1 SGHRS and CDR2 YFSETQ. Trimming left V 4 bases short and J 4 bases short, with 15 bases between. The CDR3 totals 14 residues. CDR3 nucleotide sequence: TGCGCCAGCAGCCCCCAGGGTCCCTCATACGAGCAGTACTTC. Amino acid sequence: CASSPQGPSYEQYF.

This sequence joins TRBV29-1 and TRBJ1-1; possibly TRBD1 for D (6 bases). This CDR3 has 13 residues. The ends were cut back, 7 bases at V and 5 bases at J, with 17 bases in the middle. Germline loops: CDR1 SQVTM, CDR2 ANQGSEA. CDR3 DNA sequence: TGCAGCGCTCTACCGGGGGGGCTGACTGAAGCTTTCTTT. It is translated as CSALPGGLTEAFF.

The V gene is TRBV10-3, the J gene TRBJ1-5; the D is unclear. V lost 0 bases and J lost 4, with 10 bases in between. The length of the CDR3 is 15 residues. Per germline, CDR1 ENHRY and CDR2 SYGVKD. CDR3 coding DNA: TGTGCCATCAGTGAGTCCGGGAAAAATAATCAGCCCCAGCATTTT. Translation: CAISESGKNNQPQHF.

The V gene is TRBV4-1, the J gene TRBJ1-1; 9 bases are shared with TRBD1. V lost 4 bases, J lost 5 bases, and 8 bases stayed unmatched. CDR3 length: 15 residues. CDR1 is MGHRA and CDR2 is YSYEKL in the germline V gene. CDR3 amino acids: CASSLSRQGGTEAFF. CDR3 DNA: TGCGCCAGCAGCCTCTCTCGACAGGGGGGGACTGAAGCTTTCTTT.

The gene calls are TRBV5-1 and TRBJ2-3, with 13 bases identical to TRBD2. CDR3 length equals 18 residues. Losses at the gene ends were 5 bases for V and 0 bases for J; bases not matched to a gene: 9. Per the germline V gene, CDR1 is SGHRS and CDR2 is YFSETQ. CDR3 bases: TGCGCCAGCAGTTTCGGACTAGCGGGGGCCCGAAGCACAGATACGCAGTATTTT. This codes for CASSFGLAGARSTDTQYF.